The source of this TCR beta chain is a study of cytomegalovirus exposure and HLA in healthy donors. About the research overall: Prior work identified 120 million or so unique TCR beta sequences in 150 million to 200 million T cells. Whole-study results and caveats: The classifier was said to identify cytomegalovirus status with high specificity and sensitivity. A later analysis found that most CMV-associated TCR beta chains appeared HLA-restricted.

The table lists this clone with a few counts. Its antigen is as yet unknown. Germline lookup yields CDR1 LGHNA and CDR2 YNFKEQ. Unmatched junction bases numbered 5, after V lost 0 bases and J lost 4 bases. This CDR3 is 15 amino acids long. The primer mix had 60 Vbeta and 13 Jbeta primers. Only in-frame clones appear in the TCRdb table, and some are missing; sequencing was by immunoSEQ multiplex PCR. The sample gives some 190,000 clones, roughly 8.7% of which show up once; 1% to 1.5% is in the top ten. The donors (healthy individuals) were bone marrow donors. This rearrangement joins TRBV4-2 to TRBJ1-2; 7 bases are shared with TRBD1. This clonotype was sampled from a woman in her 30s in good health and CMV-seropositive. Sequenced: PBMCs. This CDR3 reads CASSQDMGTVYGYTF. The CDR3 nucleotides are TGTGCCAGCAGCCAAGATATGGGGACAGTCTATGGCTACACCTTC.